Described below is a single T cell receptor (beta chain) sequence and its context. Antigen: not known. This sample is drawn from a study of identical twins. Study-level results: Cord blood beta clonotypes that were abundant carried fewer insertions, and memory repertoires showed no such trend.

A universal primer site was incorporated via template switching, and the cDNA contained unique molecular identifiers. TCRdb independently ran MiXCR on the 5' RACE reads; one entry per CDR3 protein. The sample has 400,000 to 550,000 distinct CDR3 sequences; roughly a fifth are singletons. CDR3 length equals 15 residues. V gave up 8 bases and J gave up 6 bases, with 21 bases separating them. This same sample was also part of a study on T cells expressing NK-cell markers. That source reports: Sorted CD3+CD56+NKG2C+, CD3+CD56+NKG2C- and CD3+CD56-NKG2C+ T cells provided the TCR beta repertoires. Alpha-beta TCR T cells were the sole sorting target in several experiments, owing to an anti-gamma-delta TCR antibody.

Sequencing was carried out using CD4+ T cells sorted from blood. The receptor was derived from a woman between 18 and 30 years old in good health. The chain joins TRBV12-3 or TRBV12-4 to TRBJ2-3, with D perhaps TRBD2 (5 bases). The CDR3 coding sequence is TGTGCCAGCCGTTCTACTAGGGTCCAAGGGGATACGCAGTATTTT. It yields the protein CASRSTRVQGDTQYF.